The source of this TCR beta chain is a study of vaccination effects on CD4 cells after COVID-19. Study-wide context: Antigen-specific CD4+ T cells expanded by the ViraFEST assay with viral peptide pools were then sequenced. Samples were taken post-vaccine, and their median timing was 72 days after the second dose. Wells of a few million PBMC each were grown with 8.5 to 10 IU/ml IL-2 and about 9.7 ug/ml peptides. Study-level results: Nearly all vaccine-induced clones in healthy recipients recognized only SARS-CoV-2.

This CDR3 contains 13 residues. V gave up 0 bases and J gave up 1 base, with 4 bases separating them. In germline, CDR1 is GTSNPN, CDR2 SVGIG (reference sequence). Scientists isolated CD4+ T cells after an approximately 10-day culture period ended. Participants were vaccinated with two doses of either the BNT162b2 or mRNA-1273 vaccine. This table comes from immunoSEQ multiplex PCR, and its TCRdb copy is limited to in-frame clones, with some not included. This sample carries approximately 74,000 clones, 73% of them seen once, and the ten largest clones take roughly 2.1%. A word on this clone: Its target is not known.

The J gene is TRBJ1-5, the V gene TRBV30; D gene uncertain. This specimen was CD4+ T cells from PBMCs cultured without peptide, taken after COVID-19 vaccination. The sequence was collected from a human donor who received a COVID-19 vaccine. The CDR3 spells CAWSVSSNQPQHF. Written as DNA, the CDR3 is TGTGCCTGGAGTGTCTCCAGCAATCAGCCCCAGCATTTT.